This T cell receptor (beta chain) was documented in a study of T cell repertoires in cytomegalovirus infection. General observations from the study: In two of eight donors, the top clonotype was HLA-C-restricted CMV-specific.

The junction had 8 bases not matched to a gene; V was cut back by 4 bases and J by 5 bases. The germline CDR1 and CDR2 sequences are MNHEY and SVGEGT. The CDR3 has 15 amino acids. TCRdb reanalysed the reads using MiXCR and keeps one entry per CDR3 protein. The sample has around 530,000 distinct CDR3 sequences, more than 20% seen once. Concerning this clonotype itself: Its specificity is unknown.

The chain links TRBV6-2 or TRBV6-3 to TRBJ2-7; 10 nucleotides agree with TRBD2. Input material: PBMCs. This receptor was identified in a human donor in good health (CMV status not recorded). Some clones in this sample may be carry-over from other donors' samples. The CDR3 nucleotides read TGTGCCAGCAGTTCATGGTCTAGCGGGAGCAACGAGCAGTACGTC. Its protein product is CASSSWSSGSNEQYV.